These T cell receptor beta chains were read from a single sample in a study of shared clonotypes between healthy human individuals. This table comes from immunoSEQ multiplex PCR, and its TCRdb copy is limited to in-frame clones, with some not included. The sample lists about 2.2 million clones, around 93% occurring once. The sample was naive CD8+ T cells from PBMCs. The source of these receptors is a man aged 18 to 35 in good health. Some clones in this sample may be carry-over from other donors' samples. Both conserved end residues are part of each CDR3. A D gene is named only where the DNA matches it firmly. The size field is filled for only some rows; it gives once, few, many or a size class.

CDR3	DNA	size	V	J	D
CASSVSGRPRGQYF	TGTGCCAGCAGCGTAAGCGGGAGGCCCCGCGGGCAGTACTTC	NA	TRBV9	TRBJ2-7	TRBD2
CASSLPGQTIYEQYF	TGTGCCAGCAGCCTTCCGGGACAGACGATCTACGAGCAGTACTTC	NA	TRBV5-6	TRBJ2-7	TRBD1
CASSNLAGRGREQYF	TGTGCCAGCAGTAACTTAGCGGGACGAGGACGCGAGCAGTACTTC	NA	TRBV27	TRBJ2-7	TRBD2
CSVDPGQGLGEQYF	TGCAGCGTTGATCCGGGACAGGGGCTGGGGGAGCAGTACTTC	NA	TRBV29-1	TRBJ2-7	TRBD1
CASSPNRYEQYF	TGTGCCAGCAGCCCAAACAGATACGAGCAGTACTTC	NA	TRBV7-6	TRBJ2-7	NA
CASSLDQGMNTEAFF	TGTGCCAGCAGCTTAGATCAGGGGATGAACACTGAAGCTTTCTTT	NA	TRBV7-9	TRBJ1-1	NA
CASSGRRGHQETQYF	TGTGCCAGCAGCGGACGCAGGGGGCACCAAGAGACCCAGTACTTC	NA	TRBV9	TRBJ2-5	TRBD1
CASSQSVLSSYEQYF	TGTGCCAGCAGTCAGTCCGTTCTCAGCTCCTACGAGCAGTACTTC	NA	TRBV9	TRBJ2-7	NA
CASSIDPGTGFSTEAFF	TGTGCCAGTAGTATAGACCCCGGGACAGGGTTCAGCACTGAAGCTTTCTTT	few	TRBV19	TRBJ1-1	TRBD1
CASSEGRGLNQPQHF	TGTGCCAGCAGTGAAGGCAGGGGCCTCAATCAGCCCCAGCATTTT	NA	TRBV6-1	TRBJ1-5	NA
CASSLRSGHYGYTF	TGTGCCAGCAGTTTGCGGAGTGGGCACTATGGCTACACCTTC	NA	TRBV27	TRBJ1-2	NA
CASTSGRDGSYEQYF	TGCGCCAGCACCTCCGGCCGGGACGGATCCTACGAGCAGTACTTC	NA	TRBV5-1	TRBJ2-7	NA
CASSLLTSDTQYF	TGTGCCAGCAGTTTACTGACTTCAGATACGCAGTATTTT	NA	TRBV28	TRBJ2-3	NA
CAISESAPQQNPHEQYF	TGTGCCATCAGTGAGTCGGCCCCTCAACAGAATCCCCACGAGCAGTACTTC	NA	TRBV10-3	TRBJ2-7	NA
CASSDGRYNEQFF	TGTGCCAGTAGTGATGGACGCTACAATGAGCAGTTCTTC	NA	TRBV19	TRBJ2-1	NA
CSVEGTGESSGNTIYF	TGCAGCGTTGAGGGGACAGGGGAGTCCTCTGGAAACACCATATATTTT	NA	TRBV29-1	TRBJ1-3	TRBD1
CASSTPGLAGLNEQFF	TGCGCCAGCAGCACACCGGGACTAGCGGGACTCAATGAGCAGTTCTTC	NA	TRBV4-1	TRBJ2-1	TRBD2
CASSQVGSSYEQYF	TGCGCCAGCAGCCAAGTAGGGAGCTCCTACGAGCAGTACTTC	NA	TRBV4-1	TRBJ2-7	NA
CASSTPAEEILNNEQFF	TGTGCCAGCAGCACCCCCGCTGAGGAGATACTCAACAATGAGCAGTTCTTC	once	TRBV9	TRBJ2-1	NA
CASSPAGQYYEQYF	TGTGCCAGTAGCCCTGCGGGACAGTACTACGAGCAGTACTTC	NA	TRBV19	TRBJ2-7	NA
CASNSIAGFNTGELFF	TGTGCCAGCAATTCTATTGCGGGATTTAACACCGGGGAGCTGTTTTTT	NA	TRBV27	TRBJ2-2	NA
CASSIDPGGISYNEQFF	TGTGCCAGTAGTATAGATCCCGGGGGGATCTCCTACAATGAGCAGTTCTTC	NA	TRBV19	TRBJ2-1	TRBD2
CASRNQGTLIYEQYF	TGTGCCAGCAGAAACCAGGGGACGTTAATCTACGAGCAGTACTTC	NA	TRBV27	TRBJ2-7	NA
CASSLLGHPSTDTQYF	TGTGCCAGCAGTTTATTGGGACACCCCAGCACAGATACGCAGTATTTT	once	TRBV27	TRBJ2-3	NA
CASRLRTSGGETQYF	TGTGCCAGCAGACTCAGGACTAGCGGTGGGGAGACCCAGTACTTC	NA	TRBV28	TRBJ2-5	TRBD2
CASSLGPGPDNEQFF	TGTGCCAGCAGCTTAGGTCCGGGACCCGACAATGAGCAGTTCTTC	once	TRBV7-9	TRBJ2-1	NA
CASSGTGGSSDSNQPQHF	TGTGCCAGCAGCGGGACAGGGGGCTCTTCTGATAGCAATCAGCCCCAGCATTTT	NA	TRBV9	TRBJ1-5	TRBD1
CASSLGTTYEQFF	TGCGCCAGCAGCTTGGGAACCACGTATGAGCAGTTCTTC	once	TRBV5-1	TRBJ2-1	NA
CAWREPRPPKNIQYF	TGTGCCTGGCGGGAACCCCGACCCCCCAAAAACATTCAGTACTTC	NA	TRBV30	TRBJ2-4	NA
CASSPAAGELHQPQHF	TGTGCCAGCAGCCCGGCGGCAGGGGAATTGCATCAGCCCCAGCATTTT	NA	TRBV27	TRBJ1-5	NA
CASSVSAGGSTDTQYF	TGTGCCAGCAGCGTATCTGCGGGGGGGAGCACAGATACGCAGTATTTT	NA	TRBV9	TRBJ2-3	TRBD2
CASSARGDWAVYGYTF	TGTGCCAGCAGCGCGCGAGGGGACTGGGCTGTCTATGGCTACACCTTC	NA	TRBV11-2	TRBJ1-2	NA
CASTIGVGVETQYF	TGTGCCAGCACCATAGGGGTGGGGGTAGAGACCCAGTACTTC	NA	TRBV11-2	TRBJ2-5	NA
CASSEAGLAVHNEQFF	TGTGCCAGCAGTGAAGCGGGACTAGCGGTCCACAATGAGCAGTTCTTC	once	TRBV27	TRBJ2-1	TRBD2
CASSKMGLGEDYEQYF	TGTGCCAGCAGTAAGATGGGACTAGGGGAAGACTACGAGCAGTACTTC	NA	TRBV27	TRBJ2-7	TRBD2
CASSRLAGGNNEQFF	TGTGCCAGCAGCCGTCTAGCGGGAGGGAACAATGAGCAGTTCTTC	NA	TRBV11-3	TRBJ2-1	TRBD2
CASSVEWTSGSNEQFF	TGTGCCAGCAGCGTAGAATGGACTAGCGGGAGTAATGAGCAGTTCTTC	NA	TRBV9	TRBJ2-1	TRBD2
CAISQGGSMNTEAFF	TGTGCCATCAGTCAAGGGGGATCCATGAACACTGAAGCTTTCTTT	NA	TRBV10-3	TRBJ1-1	NA
CASSLSIFRLAGFSYNEQFF	TGTGCCAGCAGCTTGTCGATATTTAGGCTAGCGGGGTTCTCCTACAATGAGCAGTTCTTC	NA	TRBV5-4	TRBJ2-1	TRBD2
CASSRGLGNEQFF	TGCGCCAGCAGCCGAGGACTTGGGAACGAGCAGTTCTTC	NA	TRBV4-1	TRBJ2-1	NA
CASSSRTSGTQSSSYEQYF	TGTGCCAGCAGCTCCAGGACTAGCGGGACCCAATCGAGCTCCTACGAGCAGTACTTC	NA	TRBV7-2	TRBJ2-7	TRBD2
CSAREGPGLFF	TGCAGTGCTAGAGAGGGCCCCGGCCTGTTTTTT	NA	TRBV20-1	TRBJ1-4	NA
CASSEWGSGETQYF	TGTGCCAGCAGTGAATGGGGTAGCGGAGAGACCCAGTACTTC	NA	TRBV25-1	TRBJ2-5	NA
CASRPGTSRGTDTQYF	TGTGCCAGCAGGCCCGGGACTAGCCGAGGGACAGATACGCAGTATTTT	NA	TRBV27	TRBJ2-3	TRBD2
CASSLLQGSQPQHF	TGTGCCAGCAGTTTACTGCAGGGCAGTCAGCCCCAGCATTTT	NA	TRBV27	TRBJ1-5	NA
CASSLKLAVYNEQFF	TGTGCCAGCAGCTTGAAACTAGCGGTCTACAATGAGCAGTTCTTC	NA	TRBV5-4	TRBJ2-1	TRBD2
CSQESSGGASRNRYF	TGCAGCCAAGAATCTAGCGGGGGGGCTAGCAGAAATCGGTATTTT	NA	TRBV29-1	TRBJ2-3	TRBD2
CASSLAGTYF	TGTGCCAGCAGCTTGGCGGGAACGTACTTC	NA	TRBV5-8	TRBJ2-5	NA
CASSLFSTGLEQYF	TGTGCCAGCAGTTTATTCTCGACCGGACTCGAGCAGTACTTC	NA	TRBV27	TRBJ2-7	NA
CASSYRGLNTEAFF	TGTGCCAGCAGTTACAGGGGACTGAACACTGAAGCTTTCTTT	NA	TRBV6-5	TRBJ1-1	NA
CASSRQNYEQYF	TGTGCCAGCAGCCGGCAAAACTACGAGCAGTACTTC	NA	TRBV7-9	TRBJ2-7	NA
CASSAVGTEAFF	TGTGCCAGCAGCGCGGTGGGCACTGAAGCTTTCTTT	NA	TRBV9	TRBJ1-1	NA